A single sample gave rise to the 6 T cell receptor beta chains below, sequenced in a study of early T cells in non-severe SARS-CoV-2 infection. TCRdb passed the 5' RACE reads through MiXCR, listing each CDR3 protein once. The repertoire holds tens of thousands of distinct CDR3 sequences, with 9.5% to 15% as singletons. Material for sequencing was whole blood. The receptor set was obtained from an adult who was a healthcare worker with PCR-confirmed SARS-CoV-2 infection or an uninfected control (not recorded which).

This clonotype was recorded a few times. This chain connects TRBV20-1 to TRBJ1-2; D might be TRBD1 (5 bases). V was shortened by 3 bases and J by 4 bases, with 12 bases between the two germline ends. The CDR3 sequence is 13 residues long. Germline values: CDR1 DFQATT, CDR2 SNEGSKA (reference sequence). As DNA, the CDR3 is TGCAGTGCTAGCAGGGAATTTGGCTATGGCTACACCTTC. Translated: CSASREFGYGYTF.

This chain uses TRBV2 with TRBJ2-3; weak D call: TRBD1 (6 bases). This CDR3 spans 14 amino acids. Trimming removed 2 bases at V and 2 bases at J, with 8 bases between. Germline V gives CDR1 SNHLY, CDR2 FYNNEI. The CDR3 is CASSERTATDTQYF. CDR3 sequence (DNA): TGTGCCAGCAGTGAAAGGACAGCCACAGATACGCAGTATTTT. Combining the CDR3 with reference TRBV2 and TRBJ2-3 gives the whole variable domain EPEVTQTPSHQVTQMGQEVILRCVPISNHLYFYWYRQILGQKVEFLVSFYNNEISEKSEIFDDQFSVERPDGSNFTLKIRSTKLEDSAMYFCASSERTATDTQYFGPGTRLTVL.

This clonotype was detected ten times or more. The chain links TRBV6-2 or TRBV6-3 to TRBJ2-1; D uncertain. The CDR3 contains 11 residues. V lost 2 bases and J 10 bases, leaving 6 bases between the germline ends. Looked up from germline, CDR1 is MNHEY and CDR2 is SVGEGT. Here the CDR3 reads CASSYPREQFF. The CDR3 region has the DNA TGTGCCAGCAGTTACCCCCGGGAGCAGTTCTTC.

This clonotype was counted many times. The chain is built from TRBV4-1 and TRBJ2-1; TRBD2 matches 8 bases. The CDR3 extends over 16 amino acids. V lost 4 bases and J lost 2; bases outside the gene matches: 7. Per the germline V gene, CDR1 is MGHRA and CDR2 is YSYEKL. The CDR3: CASSPLGGRPYNEQFF. The CDR3, as DNA: TGCGCCAGCAGCCCCCTCGGCGGGAGGCCCTACAATGAGCAGTTCTTC.

The table lists this clonotype with many counts. The genes are TRBV7-2 and TRBJ1-3; no reliable D call. Germline V gene lookup returns CDR1 SGHTA and CDR2 FQGNSA. CDR3 length: 13 residues. The ends were cut back, 7 bases at V and 2 bases at J, with 9 bases in the middle. CDR3 in amino acids: CASKRRAGNTIYF. CDR3 DNA sequence: TGTGCCAGCAAGAGAAGAGCTGGAAACACCATATATTTT. Full variable domain (rest looked up from reference TRBV7-2 and TRBJ1-3): GAGVSQSPSNKVTEKGKDVELRCDPISGHTALYWYRQSLGQGLEFLIYFQGNSAPDKSGLPSDRFSAERTGGSVSTLTIQRTQQEDSAVYLCASKRRAGNTIYFGEGSWLTVV.

This clonotype turned up a few times. The chain has TRBV7-9 and TRBJ2-3, with D unclear. The V gene's germline CDR1 is SEHNR and CDR2 FQNEAQ (reference sequence). The V and J ends lost 0 bases and 5 bases respectively, with 3 bases between them. The CDR3 contains 12 residues. The CDR3 DNA reads TGTGCCAGCAGCTTAGCTTTAGATACGCAGTATTTT. Protein sequence: CASSLALDTQYF.